This TCR beta chain was obtained from a study of blood T cell repertoires in COVID-19. Across the whole study: PBMCs, B-cell-depleted T cells, or T cells provided the cDNA or gDNA that made up the material.

Trimming cost V 0 bases and J 6 bases, with 18 bases left between them. Looked up from germline, CDR1 is MGHRA and CDR2 is YSYEKL. The CDR3 extends over 16 amino acids. Produced via immunoSEQ multiplex PCR; TCRdb's table is partial and in-frame only. The sample yields over 250,000 clones, around 87% seen once. Input material: peripheral blood. The chain carries TRBV4-1 and TRBJ2-7, with D perhaps TRBD2 (6 bases). The sequence derives from a woman aged 40 to 50 who had recovered from COVID-19. CDR3 sequence: CASSQERLTSPGEQYF. The CDR3 bases are TGCGCCAGCAGCCAAGAACGATTGACTAGTCCGGGCGAGCAGTACTTC.